The 8 T cell receptor beta chains reported below all come from one sample, sequenced in a study of T cell repertoires in cytomegalovirus infection. TCRdb analysed the reads with MiXCR anew, one entry per CDR3 protein. The top ten hold under 15% of the sample, which has approximately 500,000 distinct CDR3 sequences, about 30% seen once. The sequenced sample consisted of PBMCs. Receptors originate from a human donor in good health (CMV status not recorded). Some clones in this sample may be carry-over from other donors' samples.

The table lists this clonotype with a few counts. The V call is TRBV15, the J call TRBJ1-1, with no clear D. With 1 base removed from V and 0 bases from J, the gap between germline ends came to 6 bases. CDR3 size: 14 residues. Germline V gene data show CDR1 as LNHNV and CDR2 as YYDKDF (reference sequence). As DNA, the CDR3 is TGTGCCACCAGCAGAGTAGTCATGAACACTGAAGCTTTCTTT. It yields the protein CATSRVVMNTEAFF. The whole variable domain, filled in from reference TRBV15 and TRBJ1-1, reads DAMVIQNPRYQVTQFGKPVTLSCSQTLNHNVMYWYQQKSSQAPKLLFHYYDKDFNNEADTPDNFQSRRPNTSFCFLDIRSPGLGDTAMYLCATSRVVMNTEAFFGQGTRLTVV.

The gene calls are TRBV6-1 and TRBJ2-7; weak D call: TRBD1 (5 bases). CDR1 is MNHNS, CDR2 SASEGT, per germline. V shed 7 bases and J shed 0 bases, with 16 bases lying between them. This CDR3 region has 15 residues. CDR3 in amino acids: CASNLEGANSYEQYF. The CDR3 DNA follows: TGTGCCAGCAATCTCGAAGGGGCAAACTCCTACGAGCAGTACTTC.

This clonotype showed up just a few times. The chain carries TRBV19 and TRBJ1-2, with 7 bases identical to TRBD1. The ends lost 4 bases at V and 4 bases at J; junction bases unmatched: 9. Germline loops: CDR1 LNHDA, CDR2 SQIVND (reference sequence). The length of the CDR3 is 15 residues. The chain's CDR3 is CASSNQGVSSYGYTF. The CDR3 DNA is TGTGCCAGTAGTAACCAGGGGGTGAGTTCCTATGGCTACACCTTC.

This clonotype was counted a few times. The rearrangement uses TRBV12-3 or TRBV12-4 and TRBJ1-1; TRBD1 matches at 8 bases. Germline trimming cut 6 bases from V and 0 bases from J; bases unmatched to any gene: 21. The CDR3 runs 20 residues. The CDR3 nucleotides read TGTGCCAGCAGGGTCGGCAGGGGGCTAATAACCAGATTGATGAACACTGAAGCTTTCTTT. It codes for CASRVGRGLITRLMNTEAFF.

In this sample, this clonotype turned up a few times. The rearrangement uses TRBV7-2 and TRBJ2-5; D tentatively fits TRBD1 or TRBD2 (5 bases each). In germline, CDR1 is SGHTA, CDR2 FQGNSA. V shed 1 base and J shed 5 bases, with 11 bases lying between them. This CDR3 is 14 amino acids long. In DNA, the CDR3 is TGTGCCAGCAGCTTAGACCCGGGGCGGGAGACCCAGTACTTC. Its translation is CASSLDPGRETQYF.

This clonotype has a count of ten or more. The chain combines TRBV7-6 with TRBJ2-1, with 12 bases that match TRBD2. After removal of 6 bases from V and 2 bases from J, the junction contained 5 bases not matched to a gene. This CDR3 region has 16 residues. Germline assignment: CDR1 SGHVS and CDR2 FNYEAQ. The CDR3 protein is CASRPGLAGTYNEQFF. CDR3 sequence (DNA): TGTGCCAGCAGGCCTGGACTAGCGGGAACCTACAATGAGCAGTTCTTC.

The chain recombines TRBV6-2 or TRBV6-3 with TRBJ1-2, with TRBD1 as a possible D gene (5 bases). The germline V and J ends were trimmed by 0 bases and 4 bases, with 12 bases remaining between them. Germline values: CDR1 MNHEY, CDR2 SVGEGT. The CDR3 consists of 15 residues. In nucleotides, the CDR3 is TGTGCCAGCAGTTACTCGCGACAGTCCTTCTATGGCTACACCTTC. Amino acids: CASSYSRQSFYGYTF.

The genes are TRBV18 and TRBJ2-5, with D hard to call. The V gene's germline CDR1 is KGHSH and CDR2 LQKENI. The CDR3 covers 14 residues. The V gene lost 3 bases and the J gene lost 1 base, with 9 bases spanning the gap. Here the CDR3 reads CASSPGFTQETQYF. The CDR3 region has the DNA TGTGCCAGCTCACCGGGGTTTACCCAAGAGACCCAGTACTTC.